This T cell receptor beta chain was recorded in a study of blood T cells in healthy people across ages. The CDR3 runs to 13 residues. Germline assignment: CDR1 SQVTM and CDR2 ANQGSEA. Trimming removed 7 bases from V and 1 base from J, with 12 bases in between. A minimum of 7 million PBMCs was isolated per sample. A second 7 to 11 cycle PCR used barcoded and J-beta primers. From the 5' RACE reads, TCRdb called clonotypes with MiXCR, one entry per CDR3 protein. Among about 730,000 distinct CDR3 sequences listed, roughly 41% were seen once. The genes are TRBV29-1 and TRBJ2-3, with a possible D match to TRBD1 (6 bases). The sequenced sample was blood. The sequence was collected from a woman aged 60-75 years in good health. The CDR3 region has the DNA TGCAGCGGCCACAGGGCCGGCACAGATACGCAGTATTTT. It yields the protein CSGHRAGTDTQYF.